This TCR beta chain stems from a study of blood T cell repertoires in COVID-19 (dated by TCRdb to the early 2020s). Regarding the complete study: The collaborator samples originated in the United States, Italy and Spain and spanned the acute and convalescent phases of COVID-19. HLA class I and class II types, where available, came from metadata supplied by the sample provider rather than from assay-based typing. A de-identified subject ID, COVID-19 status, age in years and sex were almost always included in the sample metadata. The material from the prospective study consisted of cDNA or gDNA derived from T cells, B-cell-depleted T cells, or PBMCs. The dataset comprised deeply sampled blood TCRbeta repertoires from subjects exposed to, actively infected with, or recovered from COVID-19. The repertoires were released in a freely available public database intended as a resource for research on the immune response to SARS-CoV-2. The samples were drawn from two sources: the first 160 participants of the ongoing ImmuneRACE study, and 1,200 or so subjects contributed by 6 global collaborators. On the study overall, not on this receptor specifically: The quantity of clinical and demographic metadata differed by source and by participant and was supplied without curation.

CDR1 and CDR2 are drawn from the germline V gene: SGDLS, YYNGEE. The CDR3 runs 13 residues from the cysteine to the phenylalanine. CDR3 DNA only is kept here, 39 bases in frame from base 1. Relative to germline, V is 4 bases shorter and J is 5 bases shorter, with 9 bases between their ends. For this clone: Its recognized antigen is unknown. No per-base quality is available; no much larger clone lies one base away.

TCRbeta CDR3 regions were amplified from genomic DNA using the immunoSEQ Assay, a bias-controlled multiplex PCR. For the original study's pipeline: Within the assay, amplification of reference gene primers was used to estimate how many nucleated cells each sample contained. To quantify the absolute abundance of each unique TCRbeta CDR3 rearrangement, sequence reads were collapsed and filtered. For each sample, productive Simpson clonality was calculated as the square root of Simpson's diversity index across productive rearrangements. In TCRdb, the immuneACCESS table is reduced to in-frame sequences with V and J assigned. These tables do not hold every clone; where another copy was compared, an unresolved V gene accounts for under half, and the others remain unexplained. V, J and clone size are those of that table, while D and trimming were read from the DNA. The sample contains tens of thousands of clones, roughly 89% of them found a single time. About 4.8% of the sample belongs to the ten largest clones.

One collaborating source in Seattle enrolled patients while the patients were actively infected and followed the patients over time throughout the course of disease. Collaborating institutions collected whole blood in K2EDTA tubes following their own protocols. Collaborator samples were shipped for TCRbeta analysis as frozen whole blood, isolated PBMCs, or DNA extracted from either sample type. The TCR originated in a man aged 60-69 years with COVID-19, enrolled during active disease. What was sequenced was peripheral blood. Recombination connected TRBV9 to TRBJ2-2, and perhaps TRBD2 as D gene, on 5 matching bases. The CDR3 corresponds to CASSPRDTGELFF. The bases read TGTGCCAGCAGCCCCCGGGATACCGGGGAGCTGTTTTTT.